The clone carrying this T cell receptor (beta chain) appeared a single time. Its antigen is as yet unknown. Mismatch repair deficiency was confirmed in all patients, by PCR or immunohistochemistry. These data belong to a study of PD-1 blockade in mismatch repair-deficient tumors. Trimming removed 4 bases from V and 9 bases from J, with 10 bases in between. The CDR3 covers 12 residues. Germline V lookup: CDR1 MNHEY, CDR2 SMNVEV (reference sequence). Points from the study as a whole: Rapid post-treatment expansion, then contraction, generally preceding radiologic response, marked tumor-resident clones.

Measured with immunoSEQ multiplex PCR; TCRdb has only the in-frame clones, and not every one. The data contain some 120,000 clones, almost 90% of them singletons. The sequencing used peripheral blood, collected approximately 72 weeks after starting pembrolizumab. The receptor was derived from an adult with mismatch repair-deficient cancer. This chain connects TRBV27 to TRBJ2-1, with D possibly matching TRBD1 (6 bases). CDR3 nucleotide sequence: TGTGCCAGCAGTTACAGGGCAAGTGAGCAGTTCTTC. Translation: CASSYRASEQFF.